This TCR beta chain was sequenced in a study of cytomegalovirus exposure and HLA in healthy donors. Whole-study results and caveats: Later, an analysis found that common viral pathogens appeared to be linked with several of the most significant clusters. Generally TCR sequences proved uncommon, though certain public TCRs appeared in numerous donors. Because they were indistinguishable, some V segments, including TRBV6-2 and TRBV6-3, were excluded. Altogether, some 170 TCR beta chains were recorded as cytomegalovirus-associated.

The PCR employed 60 Vbeta primers together with 13 Jbeta primers. Sequencing used immunoSEQ multiplex PCR; TCRdb keeps in-frame clones, though not all of them. This table has 150,000 or so clones, about 83% appearing once. A remark on this clone: What it recognizes is unknown.

There are 14 residues in the CDR3. Germline V gene lookup returns CDR1 SGHTS and CDR2 YDEGEE. V was clipped by 4 bases and J by 2 bases, with 13 bases between them. The origin of this receptor is a man in his forties in good health and CMV-seropositive. The rearrangement uses TRBV5-8 and TRBJ2-7, with TRBD1 as a possible D gene (6 bases). Sequencing used PBMCs. The CDR3 loop reads CASSRGGHPYEQYF. CDR3 sequence (DNA): TGTGCCAGCAGCAGAGGGGGACACCCCTACGAGCAGTACTTC.